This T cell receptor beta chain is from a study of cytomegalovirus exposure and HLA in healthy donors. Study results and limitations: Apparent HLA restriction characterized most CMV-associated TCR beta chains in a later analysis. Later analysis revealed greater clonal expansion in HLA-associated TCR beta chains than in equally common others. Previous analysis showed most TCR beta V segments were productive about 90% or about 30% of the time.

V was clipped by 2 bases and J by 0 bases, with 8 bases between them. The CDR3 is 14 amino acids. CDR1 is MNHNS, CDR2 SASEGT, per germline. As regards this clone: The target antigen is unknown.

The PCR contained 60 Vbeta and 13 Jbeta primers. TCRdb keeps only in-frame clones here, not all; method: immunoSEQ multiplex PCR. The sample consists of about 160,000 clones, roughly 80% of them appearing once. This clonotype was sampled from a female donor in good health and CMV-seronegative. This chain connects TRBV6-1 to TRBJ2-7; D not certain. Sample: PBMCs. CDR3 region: CASSEYGNSYEQYF. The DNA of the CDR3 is TGTGCCAGCAGTGAATACGGTAACTCCTACGAGCAGTACTTC.